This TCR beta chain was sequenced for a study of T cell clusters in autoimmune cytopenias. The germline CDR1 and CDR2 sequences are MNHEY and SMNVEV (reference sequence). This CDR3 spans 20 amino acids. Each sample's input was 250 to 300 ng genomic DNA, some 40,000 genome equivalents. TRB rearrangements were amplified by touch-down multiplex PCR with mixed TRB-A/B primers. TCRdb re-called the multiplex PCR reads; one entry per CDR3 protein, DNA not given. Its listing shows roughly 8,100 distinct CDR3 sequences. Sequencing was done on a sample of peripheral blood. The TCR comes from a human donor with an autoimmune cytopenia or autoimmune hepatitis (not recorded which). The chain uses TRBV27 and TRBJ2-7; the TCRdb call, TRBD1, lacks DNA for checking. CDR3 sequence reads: CASSSGGPTPGQGTSYEQYF.